The 15 T cell receptor beta chains below all came from one sample that was sequenced in a study of blood T cell repertoires in COVID-19. Method: immunoSEQ multiplex PCR; TCRdb's copy keeps in-frame clones and lacks some. The data contain around 250,000 clones, about four fifths of them singletons. Sequencing was performed on PBMCs or T cells enriched from blood (not recorded which). These receptors all come from a man aged 50 to 60 who had recovered from COVID-19.

The chain uses TRBV3-1 (or the pseudogene TRBV3-2) and TRBJ1-4; TRBD1 might be the D (5 bases). Trimming removed 5 bases from V and 7 bases from J, with 17 bases in between. The CDR3 has 15 residues. CDR1 LGHDT and CDR2 YNNKEL come from the germline V gene (reference sequence). The CDR3 nucleotides read TGTGCCAGCAGCACAGGTTCCCAGCATGGTGAAAAACTGTTTTTT. It is translated as CASSTGSQHGEKLFF.

This clone came up once. The chain employs TRBV12-3 or TRBV12-4 and TRBJ1-5; a weak D match, TRBD1 (6 bases). CDR3 length: 13 residues. Trimming stripped 6 bases from V and 5 bases from J, with 11 bases between. The DNA of the CDR3 is TGTGCCAGCAGACCCCCAGGGGATCAGCCCCAGCATTTT. Protein sequence: CASRPPGDQPQHF.

This clone has only one observation. The CDR3 region has the DNA TGTGCCAGCAGCCCAGTGGGGGGCTATGGCTACACCTTC. It translates to CASSPVGGYGYTF. This sequence joins TRBV9 and TRBJ1-2; D is perhaps TRBD1 (5 bases). Trimming removed 4 bases at V and 4 bases at J, with 11 bases between. The CDR3 extends over 13 amino acids. From germline, CDR1 is SGDLS and CDR2 YYNGEE. The variable domain in full, with the rest retrieved from reference TRBV9 and TRBJ1-2, is DSGVTQTPKHLITATGQRVTLRCSPRSGDLSVYWYQQSLDQGLQFLIQYYNGEERAKGNILERFSAQQFPDLHSELNLSSLELGDSALYFCASSPVGGYGYTFGSGTRLTVV.

This clone was observed a handful of times. The chain combines TRBV10-2 with TRBJ1-2, with D unclear. Trimming pared 10 bases from V and 0 bases from J, leaving 12 bases between. In germline, CDR1 is WSHSY, CDR2 SAAADI. There are 13 residues in the CDR3. Here the CDR3 DNA reads TGCGCCACCTCAGGCGAACCTAACTATGGCTACACCTTC. Amino acids: CATSGEPNYGYTF.

The rearrangement uses TRBV18 and TRBJ2-1; weak D call: TRBD2 (7 bases). Trimming shortened V by 6 bases and J by 0 bases, and 21 bases separated the two germline ends. Germline CDR1 KGHSH, CDR2 LQKENI. CDR3 length: 18 residues. The CDR3: CASSPGGGAQFSYNEQFF. The DNA of the CDR3 is TGTGCCAGCTCTCCGGGGGGCGGAGCTCAATTCTCCTACAATGAGCAGTTCTTC.

The chain carries TRBV10-2 and TRBJ2-3; 8 nucleotides line up with TRBD2. CDR3 length equals 14 residues. J gave up 3 bases and V 5 bases, and 4 bases lay outside the gene matches. Germline CDR1 reads WSHSY; CDR2 reads SAAADI. CDR3 sequence reads: CASSPGTRTDTQYF. The DNA for the CDR3 is TGCGCCAGCAGTCCCGGGACTAGGACAGATACGCAGTATTTT.

The chain is built from TRBV19 and TRBJ2-2; 12 bases are a match to TRBD2. The CDR3 is 18 residues long. V shed 5 bases and J 0 bases; nucleotides not matched to a gene: 7. Germline CDR1 and CDR2: LNHDA and SQIVND (reference sequence). In DNA form, the CDR3 reads TGTGCCAGTAGTTACCGAGGACTAGCGGGAACGAACACCGGGGAGCTGTTTTTT. Translated: CASSYRGLAGTNTGELFF.

The chain uses TRBV10-2 and TRBJ2-7; tentatively, D is TRBD1 (5 bases). V lost 5 bases, J lost 0 bases, and 11 bases lay in between. Per germline, CDR1 WSHSY and CDR2 SAAADI. This CDR3 spans 14 amino acids. CDR3: CASSPPTVSYEQYF. The CDR3 DNA sequence: TGCGCCAGCAGTCCTCCGACAGTCTCCTACGAGCAGTACTTC.

The chain is built from TRBV27 and TRBJ1-5, with a possible D match to TRBD1 (6 bases). Germline V gene sequence: CDR1 MNHEY, CDR2 SMNVEV (reference sequence). Trimming removed 6 bases from V and 3 bases from J, with 15 bases in between. The CDR3 runs 15 residues. As DNA, the CDR3 is TGTGCCAGCAGCCAGGCAGGGGTTAACAATCAGCCCCAGCATTTT. Protein sequence: CASSQAGVNNQPQHF.

The rearrangement joins TRBV6-2 or TRBV6-3 to TRBJ1-2, with 9 bases matching TRBD1. V shed 6 bases, J shed 2 bases, and the junction held 16 bases outside the gene matches. The CDR3 has 18 amino acids. In germline, CDR1 is MNHEY, CDR2 SVGEGT. The CDR3 DNA reads TGTGCCAGCAGCGACCGGGACAGGGTGCTCTCCATAAACTATGGCTACACCTTC. Its protein product is CASSDRDRVLSINYGYTF.

The DNA for the CDR3 is TGTGCCAGCAGTTCCGGGACTAGCGGGAGTGAGACCCAGTACTTC. Its translation is CASSSGTSGSETQYF. The chain combines TRBV6-5 with TRBJ2-5, with 14 nucleotides matching TRBD2. Germline CDR1 reads MNHEY; CDR2 reads SVGAGI. CDR3 length equals 15 residues. With V trimmed by 4 bases and J by 5 bases, 3 bases remained unmatched.

This rearrangement joins TRBV5-1 to TRBJ2-3; D possibly corresponds to TRBD2 (6 bases). Germline V gene lookup returns CDR1 SGHRS and CDR2 YFSETQ. This CDR3 region has 15 residues. V lost 5 bases, J lost 0 bases, and 13 bases lay in between. CDR3 region: CASRGSRGSTDTQYF. In DNA, the CDR3 is TGCGCCAGCAGGGGTTCGCGGGGAAGCACAGATACGCAGTATTTT.

The rearrangement joins TRBV18 to TRBJ1-4; D may be TRBD1 (5 bases). The germline V gene has CDR1 KGHSH and CDR2 LQKENI. Trimming pared 4 bases from V and 5 bases from J, leaving 14 bases between. The CDR3 runs to 15 residues. The CDR3 DNA is TGTGCCAGCTCACACGACGGACACAGAAATGAAAAACTGTTTTTT. This gives the protein CASSHDGHRNEKLFF.

The rearrangement links TRBV3-1 (or the pseudogene TRBV3-2) to TRBJ2-2; D may be TRBD2 (5 bases). Trimming removed 5 bases at V and 5 bases at J, with 15 bases between. The CDR3 is 15 amino acids. From germline, CDR1 is LGHDT and CDR2 YNNKEL (reference sequence). The CDR3 DNA sequence: TGTGCCAGCAGCGACACTAGGGTATTGACCGGGGAGCTGTTTTTT. This translates into CASSDTRVLTGELFF.

This clone was seen a handful of times. This rearrangement joins TRBV30 to TRBJ1-6, with D perhaps matching TRBD1 (6 bases). The V gene lost 5 bases and the J gene lost 5 bases, with 19 bases spanning the gap. The CDR3 has 16 residues. Germline V gives CDR1 GTSNPN, CDR2 SVGIG (reference sequence). CDR3 nucleotides: TGTGCCTGGCAGCGGCATCTGCCAGGGGATAATTCACCCCTCCACTTT. Protein: CAWQRHLPGDNSPLHF.